This passage covers 27 T cell receptor beta chains from one sample sequenced in a study of a mutant IDH1 vaccine in newly diagnosed glioma. Data came from immunoSEQ multiplex PCR; TCRdb stores just in-frame clones and leaves some out. The profile shows about 48,000 clones, roughly four fifths of them singletons. Their antigens are not known. Time point reported: week 35, safety follow-up. All doses held 300 ug of mutant IDH1 20-mer peptide, with topical imiquimod. Sequencing used PBMCs, obtained from a glioma patient whose treatment included an IDH1 peptide vaccine. These receptors were taken from a man aged 40-50 years with glioma.

The chain combines TRBV4-1 with TRBJ2-3; TRBD2 aligns across 8 bases. J gave up 5 bases and V 4 bases, and 5 bases lay outside the gene matches. Germline V gene data show CDR1 as MGHRA and CDR2 as YSYEKL. The CDR3 spans 14 residues. The CDR3 DNA reads TGCGCCAGCAGCCGCAAAGCGGGGGAAGATACGCAGTATTTT. This codes for CASSRKAGEDTQYF.

The chain uses TRBV5-8 and TRBJ2-7; no reliable D call. Trimming removed 2 bases from V and 3 bases from J, with 9 bases in between. Germline loops: CDR1 SGHTS, CDR2 YDEGEE. The CDR3 has 13 amino acids. The CDR3 loop is CASSFDTFYEQYF. CDR3 DNA sequence: TGTGCCAGCAGCTTCGACACCTTCTACGAGCAGTACTTC.

The rearrangement links TRBV19 to TRBJ2-2, with 9 nucleotides matching TRBD1. J gave up 4 bases and V 4 bases, and 7 bases lay outside the gene matches. The length of the CDR3 is 16 residues. Germline V CDR1 and CDR2: LNHDA, SQIVND (reference sequence). This chain's CDR3 is CASSSNRGLGTGELFF. The CDR3 coding sequence is TGTGCCAGTAGTAGTAACAGGGGGCTAGGCACCGGGGAGCTGTTTTTT.

At least ten counts were recorded for this clone. V gene TRBV13 combines with J gene TRBJ2-7; no reliable D call. The CDR3 consists of 14 residues. The V and J ends lost 0 bases and 2 bases respectively, with 8 bases between them. Germline values: CDR1 PRHDT, CDR2 FYEKMQ (reference sequence). The CDR3 DNA reads TGTGCCAGCAGCTTAGGTCCGGTGACCTACGAGCAGTACGTC. As protein: CASSLGPVTYEQYV.

The chain recombines TRBV19 with TRBJ2-3, with 7 bases matching TRBD1. CDR1 is LNHDA and CDR2 is SQIVND in the germline V gene (reference sequence). Trimming removed 3 bases from V and 2 bases from J; junction bases left unmatched: 5. The CDR3 is made up of 15 amino acids. The CDR3 sequence is CASSIWTGATDTQYF. CDR3 DNA: TGTGCCAGTAGTATCTGGACAGGAGCCACAGATACGCAGTATTTT. The entire variable domain, with the rest obtained from reference TRBV19 and TRBJ2-3, is as follows: DGGITQSPKYLFRKEGQNVTLSCEQNLNHDAMYWYRQDPGQGLRLIYYSQIVNDFQKGDIAEGYSVSREKKESFPLTVTSAQKNPTAFYLCASSIWTGATDTQYFGPGTRLTVL.

The chain uses TRBV7-9 and TRBJ1-3; D gene ambiguous. Germline lookup yields CDR1 SEHNR and CDR2 FQNEAQ (reference sequence). Trimming left V 11 bases short and J 0 bases short, with 14 bases between. The CDR3 consists of 14 residues. The CDR3, as DNA: TGTGCCTCCGGTGGTCAGAGCTCTGGAAACACCATATATTTT. It yields the protein CASGGQSSGNTIYF.

The chain uses TRBV15 and TRBJ2-5; D call uncertain. V was pared by 2 bases and J by 3 bases, with 7 bases between. Germline V gene sequence: CDR1 LNHNV, CDR2 YYDKDF (reference sequence). The CDR3 sequence is 13 residues long. In DNA form, the CDR3 reads TGTGCCACCAGCAGACTCTACGAAGAGACCCAGTACTTC. This gives the protein CATSRLYEETQYF.

The rearrangement links TRBV7-2 to TRBJ1-5, with 7 bases fitting TRBD1. Trimming removed 6 bases from V and 6 bases from J; junction bases left unmatched: 5. Germline CDR1 is SGHTA and CDR2 is FQGNSA. This CDR3 comprises 13 residues. This chain's CDR3 is CASSYNRGQPQHF. The CDR3 coding sequence is TGTGCCAGCAGTTATAACAGGGGTCAGCCCCAGCATTTT. The full variable domain, completed using reference TRBV7-2 and TRBJ1-5, is GAGVSQSPSNKVTEKGKDVELRCDPISGHTALYWYRQSLGQGLEFLIYFQGNSAPDKSGLPSDRFSAERTGGSVSTLTIQRTQQEDSAVYLCASSYNRGQPQHFGDGTRLSIL.

The genes are TRBV4-1 and TRBJ2-3, with 9 bases aligning to TRBD1. Germline loops: CDR1 MGHRA, CDR2 YSYEKL. Trimming cost V 0 bases and J 9 bases; bases outside gene matches: 7. This CDR3 comprises 15 residues. The CDR3 nucleotides are TGCGCCAGCAGCCAAGAACAGGGGGCGCGCGACACGCAGTATTTT. This encodes CASSQEQGARDTQYF.

This clone occurred a few times. The chain uses TRBV30 and TRBJ1-3; D unclear. This CDR3 has 13 residues. The V and J ends lost 1 base and 0 bases respectively, with 4 bases between them. CDR1 is GTSNPN and CDR2 is SVGIG in the germline V gene (reference sequence). Written as DNA, the CDR3 is TGTGCCTGGAGTGGCGACTCTGGAAACACCATATATTTT. Its translation: CAWSGDSGNTIYF.

The CDR3 loop is CASSLGLAGTGELFF. CDR3 coding DNA: TGCGCCAGCAGCTTGGGCCTAGCGGGAACCGGGGAGCTGTTTTTT. This sequence joins TRBV5-1 and TRBJ2-2, with 9 positions matching TRBD2. Looked up from germline, CDR1 is SGHRS and CDR2 is YFSETQ. The J segment lost 5 bases and the V segment lost 0 bases, leaving 2 bases of the junction unmatched. This CDR3 contains 15 residues.

The chain carries TRBV29-1 and TRBJ2-1; D ambiguous. This CDR3 has 13 residues. Trimming stripped 7 bases from V and 6 bases from J, with 16 bases between. Germline CDR1 reads SQVTM; CDR2 reads ANQGSEA. CDR3 in amino acids: CSARFYSANEQFF. CDR3 DNA sequence: TGCAGCGCCCGGTTCTACTCAGCCAATGAGCAGTTCTTC.

This clone has just one count. The V gene is TRBV5-1, the J gene TRBJ2-3; 13 positions agree with TRBD2. V was pared by 4 bases and J by 6 bases, with 8 bases of the junction left unmatched. Per germline, CDR1 SGHRS and CDR2 YFSETQ. The CDR3 sequence is 16 residues long. DNA of the CDR3: TGCGCCAGCAGCGTATCACTAGCGGGAGGGCCGGATACGCAGTATTTT. Amino acids: CASSVSLAGGPDTQYF.

This rearrangement joins TRBV7-8 to TRBJ1-1; possibly TRBD1 for D (6 bases). The CDR3 consists of 16 residues. Looked up from germline, CDR1 is SGHVS and CDR2 is FQNEAQ. V gave up 6 bases and J gave up 8 bases, with 25 bases separating them. CDR3 sequence: CASRRQVEGRHREAFF. The CDR3 DNA reads TGTGCCAGCAGACGACAGGTGGAGGGGCGGCATAGGGAAGCTTTCTTT.

This clone appeared a single time. The chain combines TRBV7-8 with TRBJ1-5; D might be TRBD1 (6 bases). V lost 2 bases to trimming and J lost 6 bases, with 11 bases between them. CDR1 and CDR2 from the germline V gene are SGHVS and FQNEAQ. The CDR3 is 14 residues long. The CDR3 sequence: CASSLRQGIQPQHF. In DNA, the CDR3 is TGTGCCAGCAGCTTAAGGCAGGGGATTCAGCCCCAGCATTTT.

The V call is TRBV5-1, the J call TRBJ2-7, with 9 nucleotides matching TRBD2. The CDR3 covers 16 residues. The junction had 8 bases not matched to a gene; V was cut back by 4 bases and J by 0 bases. The germline V gene encodes CDR1 SGHRS and CDR2 YFSETQ. In DNA form, the CDR3 reads TGCGCCAGCAGCCCGGGACTAGCAGGTTACTCCTACGAGCAGTACGTC. Amino acids: CASSPGLAGYSYEQYV.

V and J are TRBV5-4 and TRBJ2-5, with D perhaps given as TRBD1 or TRBD2 (5 bases each). Deletions cut 4 bases from V and 2 bases from J, with 18 bases between. CDR1 and CDR2 (germline): SGHNT, YYREEE (reference sequence). The CDR3 contains 16 residues. DNA of the CDR3: TGTGCCAGCAGCCCCGGGGCGTTTAGGCGGCAAGAGACCCAGTACTTC. It is translated as CASSPGAFRRQETQYF.

Only one count was recorded for this clone. V and J are TRBV7-9 and TRBJ2-5; D not certain. Trimming took off 1 base at V and 6 bases at J, with 0 bases between the two ends. The CDR3 length is 10 residues. Germline V gives CDR1 SEHNR, CDR2 FQNEAQ (reference sequence). CDR3 loop: CASSLETQYF. CDR3 DNA sequence: TGTGCCAGCAGCTTAGAGACCCAGTACTTC.

The gene calls are TRBV11-2 and TRBJ1-2, with 9 nucleotides matching TRBD1. The CDR3 loop spans 14 amino acids. V dropped 5 bases and J dropped 5; count of bases not matched to a gene: 6. In germline, CDR1 is SGHAT, CDR2 FQNNGV. This CDR3 reads CASSPGQGAYGYTF. The CDR3 DNA sequence: TGTGCCAGCAGCCCGGGACAGGGAGCATATGGCTACACCTTC.

The CDR3 protein is CASSSEPDTSYNEQFF. In DNA form, the CDR3 reads TGTGCCAGCAGCTCGGAGCCGGACACGTCCTACAATGAGCAGTTCTTC. The chain has TRBV5-6 and TRBJ2-1, with a possible D match to TRBD1 (5 bases). Germline-derived CDR1 and CDR2 are SGHDT and YYEEEE. V was trimmed by 3 bases and J by 1 base, leaving 14 bases between them. The CDR3 is made up of 16 amino acids.

This clone occurred a few times. This chain connects TRBV11-3 to TRBJ1-2; tentative D call: TRBD1 (6 bases). Germline-derived CDR1 and CDR2 are SGHNT and YENEEA. This CDR3 has 15 residues. Trimming shortened V by 5 bases and J by 4 bases, and 17 bases separated the two germline ends. For the CDR3, the DNA is TGTGCCAGCAGCCTTAACAACAGGGCTGCCTATGGCTACACCTTC. As protein: CASSLNNRAAYGYTF.

The sample holds a few counts of this clone. The J gene is TRBJ2-2, the V gene TRBV5-1, with no clear D. Germline assignment: CDR1 SGHRS and CDR2 YFSETQ. The CDR3 totals 15 residues. V was clipped by 2 bases and J by 0 bases, with 8 bases between them. The CDR3 sequence: CASSFATANTGELFF. The CDR3 bases are TGCGCCAGCAGCTTTGCTACAGCGAACACCGGGGAGCTGTTTTTT. Based on the CDR3 plus reference TRBV5-1 and TRBJ2-2, the full variable domain is KAGVTQTPRYLIKTRGQQVTLSCSPISGHRSVSWYQQTPGQGLQFLFEYFSETQRNKGNFPGRFSGRQFSNSRSEMNVSTLELGDSALYLCASSFATANTGELFFGEGSRLTVL.

This rearrangement joins TRBV7-9 to TRBJ2-1; tentatively, D is TRBD1 or TRBD2 (6 bases each). From germline, CDR1 is SEHNR and CDR2 FQNEAQ (reference sequence). The CDR3 runs 15 residues. The ends were cut back, 1 base at V and 4 bases at J, with 11 bases in the middle. The CDR3 protein is CASSLVRGVYNEQFF. CDR3 nucleotide sequence: TGTGCCAGCAGCTTAGTGAGGGGGGTATACAATGAGCAGTTCTTC.

The V and J genes are TRBV6-5 and TRBJ1-2, with D possibly matching TRBD1 (6 bases). Trimming left V 4 bases short and J 8 bases short, with 14 bases between. The CDR3 sequence is 13 residues long. Germline loops: CDR1 MNHEY, CDR2 SVGAGI. The CDR3: CASSSTGRGGYTF. The CDR3 DNA reads TGTGCCAGCAGTTCAACAGGGCGTGGAGGCTACACCTTC.

A few counts support this clone. J is TRBJ1-4 and V is TRBV4-1; no definite D call. The CDR3 is 16 amino acids. The germline gives CDR1 MGHRA, CDR2 YSYEKL. V lost 4 bases and J 11 bases, leaving 23 bases between the germline ends. CDR3 in amino acids: CASSPPRTAFKEKLFF. The CDR3 DNA sequence: TGCGCCAGCAGCCCGCCCCGGACCGCTTTTAAGGAGAAACTGTTTTTT.

Only a few counts were recorded for this clone. The chain recombines TRBV11-2 with TRBJ1-1, with D possibly TRBD1 on 5 matching bases. The CDR3 has 13 amino acids. The germline V and J ends were trimmed by 1 base and 5 bases, with 8 bases remaining between them. CDR1 is SGHAT, CDR2 FQNNGV, per germline. The CDR3 nucleotides read TGTGCCAGCAGCTTAGGTCCAGGGACTGAAGCTTTCTTT. Translated, it gives CASSLGPGTEAFF.

The gene calls are TRBV2 and TRBJ1-6; possible D gene TRBD1, 5 bases. CDR1 is SNHLY and CDR2 is FYNNEI in the germline V gene. V was trimmed by 6 bases and J by 7 bases, leaving 16 bases between them. The CDR3 covers 15 residues. CDR3 protein: CASREPRGENSPLHF. The CDR3 DNA reads as TGTGCCAGCAGGGAGCCGCGGGGGGAAAATTCACCCCTCCACTTT.